Described below is a single T cell receptor beta chain sequence and its context. The sample holds one count of this clone. This receptor's antigen is unknown. No qualities accompany the bases; no much larger clone lies one base away. TCR libraries were generated with the immunoSEQ multiplex PCR assay, using TCR-beta and/or TCR-alpha/delta assays for each sample. The amplified TCR libraries were sequenced on the Illumina high-throughput platform. Processing in the source paper ran as follows. Clustering and dimensionality reduction relied on pairwise TCRdist distances among GMM-specific receptors from T cells that were either sorted ex vivo or expanded in vitro. Each clinical repertoire was scored by mean NN-distance, the average TCRdist to the nearest 10% of tetramer-positive reference sequences. To compute GEM TCR motif frequency, the fraction of unique TCRs matching known GEM sequences by V/J usage and CDR3 length was calculated. Linear discriminant analysis with leave-one-out cross-validation, implemented in scikit-learn, was used to classify active tuberculosis. In its TCRdb copy, this immuneACCESS table keeps in-frame sequences only and misses some clones. Where compared with another copy, unresolved V genes explain less than half of these, and the others have no known cause. The D gene and trimming were derived from the DNA, and the V and J assignments and clone size from that table. This sample holds 30,000 to 40,000 clones; over 85% were observed only once. Over 9.5% of the sample rests with the top ten.

This sample was included in a study of T cells in tuberculosis listed by TCRdb under 2018. Background for the entire study: To characterize T cells specific for the mycobacterial lipid antigen glucose monomycolate (GMM), the study used CD1B tetramers together with high-throughput TCR immunosequencing. PBMC from active tuberculosis patients were archived either before standard anti-tuberculosis treatment began or within 7 days of the start of that treatment. With around 10 people per group, a South African clinical cohort compared IGRA-negative adolescents, IGRA-positive adolescents with latent tuberculosis, and adults with active tuberculosis.

In light of the paper, this sample's time point label describes: new active TB diagnosis, blood taken before or within 7 days of starting treatment. The active tuberculosis patients were newly diagnosed, HIV-seronegative South African adults aged 18 years or older. Confirmation of active tuberculosis was obtained by positive sputum smear microscopy and/or positive M. tuberculosis culture. Immunosequencing was performed on unsorted cryopreserved PBMC, with 90,000 to 100,000 T cells per clinical donor covered on average. The CDR3 runs 12 amino acids, cysteine and phenylalanine included. Kept here is only the CDR3 DNA, which spans 36 bases and is read in frame from base 1. The junction carries 8 bases between V and J, which are trimmed by 7 bases and 2 bases respectively. CDR1 and CDR2 (SNHLY, FYNNEI) derive from the germline V gene. Summary of the overall study and its limitations: The smaller NN-distances were partly driven by shorter CDR3-alpha lengths in active tuberculosis patients, and the difference for TCR-beta did not reach statistical significance. Compared with IGRA-negative controls, TCR-alpha repertoires from active tuberculosis had smaller mean NN-distances to GMM-specific TCRs, which suggests that these TCRs underwent clonal expansion. An accuracy of 80% to 90% (AUROC approximately 0.91) was reached by a classifier using the diverse GMM-specific repertoire, compared with about 70% accuracy when GEM motif frequencies were used. Clinical samples were selected based on which cryopreserved specimens were available, and the active tuberculosis cases were adults whereas the controls were adolescents.

The TCR comes from an adult with tuberculosis. The sample was PBMCs, taken at tuberculosis diagnosis. The chain couples TRBV2 to TRBJ1-2; the D region possibly corresponds to TRBD1 (6 bases align). Here is the DNA: TGTGCCAGCAACCAGGGGAACTATGGCTACACCTTC. It codes for CASNQGNYGYTF. Here the CDR3 is joined to the reference TRBV2 and TRBJ1-2 genes, and the full variable domain is: EPEVTQTPSHQVTQMGQEVILRCVPISNHLYFYWYRQILGQKVEFLVSFYNNEISEKSEIFDDQFSVERPDGSNFTLKIRSTKLEDSAMYFCASNQGNYGYTFGSGTRLTVV.